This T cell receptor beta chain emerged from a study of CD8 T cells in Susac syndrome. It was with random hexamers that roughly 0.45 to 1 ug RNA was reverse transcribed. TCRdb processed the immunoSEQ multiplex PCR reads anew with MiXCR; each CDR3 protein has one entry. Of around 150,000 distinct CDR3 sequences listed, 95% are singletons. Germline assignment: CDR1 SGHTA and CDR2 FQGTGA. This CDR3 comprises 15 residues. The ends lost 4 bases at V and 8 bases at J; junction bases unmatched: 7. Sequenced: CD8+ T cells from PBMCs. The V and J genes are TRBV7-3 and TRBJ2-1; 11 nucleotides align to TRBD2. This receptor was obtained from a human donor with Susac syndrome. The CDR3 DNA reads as TGTGCCAGCAGCTCCTTAGCGGGAGGGCTGGATGAGCAGTTCTTC. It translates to CASSSLAGGLDEQFF.